The source of this TCR beta chain is a study of OX40 agonist ivuxolimab in advanced cancers. This CDR3 has 14 amino acids. V was pared by 0 bases and J by 6 bases, with 8 bases between. Per germline, CDR1 SGHVS and CDR2 FNYEAQ. Using immunoSEQ multiplex PCR, the repertoire was profiled, and TCRdb retains in-frame clones only, with some absent. The sample contains more than 100,000 clones, 85% to 95% of which appear only once. This chain links TRBV7-6 with TRBJ2-2; D unclear. The sequencing used CD4+ or CD8+ T cells sorted from blood, collected in a trial of the OX40 agonist ivuxolimab. This clonotype was sampled from an adult with an advanced solid tumor such as melanoma, head and neck, liver or kidney cancer. The CDR3 protein is CASSLAAVPGELFF. CDR3 coding DNA: TGTGCCAGCAGCTTAGCTGCAGTCCCCGGGGAGCTGTTTTTT.